Below, 14 T cell receptor beta chains from the same sample are listed, as sequenced in a study of regulatory T cells in long-lasting Graves disease. Arm-PCR with iRepertoire HTBI primers amplified the CDR3 regions for these TCR beta libraries. In TCRdb, the multiplex PCR reads were re-called with MiXCR into one record per CDR3 protein. This table holds about 660,000 distinct CDR3 sequences, 25% to 30% found once. Described time point: persistent/refractory GD, antithyroid drugs over 5 years with positive TRAb. From PBMCs, RNA was extracted and then used to make the TCR library. The source material was peripheral blood mononuclear cells (PBMCs), sampled when the disease was refractory, from a patient treated with antithyroid drugs. The receptors here all came from a female donor with Graves disease.

This clonotype was observed a few times. The J gene is TRBJ1-2, the V gene TRBV30; D is ambiguous. This CDR3 comprises 11 residues. Per germline, CDR1 GTSNPN and CDR2 SVGIG (reference sequence). V gave up 1 base and J gave up 8 bases, with 8 bases separating them. CDR3 loop: CAWSDSGGYTF. The CDR3 coding sequence is TGTGCCTGGAGTGACTCGGGAGGCTACACCTTC.

This clonotype was observed many times. The rearrangement joins TRBV5-1 to TRBJ1-1, with 7 bases matching TRBD1. The junction had 10 bases not matched to a gene; V was cut back by 4 bases and J by 7 bases. CDR1 and CDR2 (germline): SGHRS, YFSETQ. The length of the CDR3 is 14 residues. The CDR3 DNA reads TGCGCCAGCAGCCGGGACAGCCTCGGACGTGAAGCTTTCTTT. Amino acid sequence: CASSRDSLGREAFF.

Here the CDR3 DNA reads TGTGCCAGCAGTTACCAGAGTAGGGCCAAAAACATTCAGTACTTC. It codes for CASSYQSRAKNIQYF. The chain has TRBV6-5 and TRBJ2-4; D gene uncertain. The length of the CDR3 is 15 residues. Trimming left V 2 bases short and J 1 base short, with 9 bases between. Germline V gene lookup returns CDR1 MNHEY and CDR2 SVGAGI.

This clonotype was detected only a few times. This chain links TRBV28 with TRBJ1-5; TRBD1 matches 11 bases. Germline assignment: CDR1 MDHEN and CDR2 SYDVKM. The V segment lost 6 bases and the J segment 6 bases; nucleotides outside the gene matches: 7. The CDR3 is 15 amino acids. The CDR3 spells CASSPDRGLGQPQHF. The CDR3 DNA reads as TGTGCCAGCAGCCCGGACAGGGGGCTTGGTCAGCCCCAGCATTTT.

The chain links TRBV6-1 to TRBJ1-4; possible D gene TRBD1, 6 bases. CDR3 size: 16 residues. Germline V CDR1 and CDR2: MNHNS, SASEGT. Trimming left V 3 bases short and J 13 bases short, with 24 bases between. The CDR3 nucleotides are TGTGCCAGCAGTGACCTCAAGGGGGGGGTAATGATGGGACTGTTTTTT. It is translated as CASSDLKGGVMMGLFF.

The chain carries TRBV12-3 or TRBV12-4 and TRBJ1-1; D is unclear. Trimming shortened V by 3 bases and J by 4 bases, and 12 bases separated the two germline ends. This CDR3 region has 14 residues. CDR3 coding DNA: TGTGCCAGCAGTTTGGGCCAATCGGGCACTGAAGCTTTCTTT. This gives the protein CASSLGQSGTEAFF.

This chain uses TRBV6-1 with TRBJ2-7; D gene ambiguous. V gave up 5 bases and J gave up 7 bases, with 12 bases separating them. Looked up from germline, CDR1 is MNHNS and CDR2 is SASEGT. This CDR3 contains 12 residues. CDR3 protein: CASSRTGQEQYF. DNA for the CDR3: TGTGCCAGCAGTCGGACGGGCCAAGAGCAGTACTTC.

This clonotype was detected a few times. V and J are TRBV10-3 and TRBJ1-1; tentatively, D is TRBD1 (5 bases). Per the germline V gene, CDR1 is ENHRY and CDR2 is SYGVKD. The CDR3 consists of 13 residues. V was shortened by 3 bases and J by 1 base, with 6 bases between the two germline ends. CDR3 sequence: CAISDGGNTEAFF. The CDR3, as DNA: TGTGCCATCAGTGACGGGGGGAACACTGAAGCTTTCTTT.

This clonotype was seen ten or more times. CDR3 nucleotides: TGTGCCAGCAGTTGGACAGGGTCTAATGAAAAACTGTTTTTT. This gives the protein CASSWTGSNEKLFF. The gene calls are TRBV28 and TRBJ1-4; TRBD1 matches 8 bases. CDR1 and CDR2 from the germline V gene are MDHEN and SYDVKM. There are 14 residues in the CDR3. The V and J ends lost 4 bases and 3 bases, in that order; junction bases with no gene match: 1.

The chain links TRBV20-1 to TRBJ2-7; 10 nucleotides line up with TRBD2. CDR1 DFQATT and CDR2 SNEGSKA come from the germline V gene (reference sequence). The V segment lost 1 base and the J segment 5 bases; nucleotides outside the gene matches: 17. There are 18 residues in the CDR3. CDR3 sequence (DNA): TGCAGTGCTAGAGCGGCTAGCGGGAGATCGGCCCCAGGGGACGAGCAGTACTTC. It translates to CSARAASGRSAPGDEQYF.

This clonotype was observed at least ten times. The chain recombines TRBV7-2 with TRBJ1-2, with D possibly being TRBD1 (5 bases). This CDR3 is built from 15 residues. Germline lookup yields CDR1 SGHTA and CDR2 FQGNSA. Trimming removed 5 bases at V and 4 bases at J, with 17 bases between. The CDR3 protein is CASSPGRGAVYGYTF. The CDR3 DNA follows: TGTGCCAGCAGCCCAGGGCGGGGCGCCGTCTATGGCTACACCTTC.

The chain carries TRBV19 and TRBJ1-2, with TRBD1 identical over 10 bases. The CDR3 has 16 residues. Losses at the gene ends were 7 bases for V and 4 bases for J; bases not matched to a gene: 12. Per the germline V gene, CDR1 is LNHDA and CDR2 is SQIVND (reference sequence). The CDR3 protein is CASTYSGQGTTYGYTF. For the CDR3, the DNA is TGTGCCAGTACTTATTCGGGACAGGGGACTACCTATGGCTACACCTTC.

The chain carries TRBV20-1 and TRBJ1-5, with D tentatively TRBD1 (5 bases). The germline V gene has CDR1 DFQATT and CDR2 SNEGSKA (reference sequence). The CDR3 spans 13 residues. V was cut by 6 bases and J by 2 bases, with 11 bases left in between. The CDR3 DNA reads as TGCAGTGCGATCAGGGATCGCAATCAGCCCCAGCATTTT. The encoded protein is CSAIRDRNQPQHF.

This clonotype has just a few counts. The gene calls are TRBV7-9 and TRBJ2-7, with TRBD2 identical over 7 bases. V dropped 0 bases and J dropped 0; count of bases not matched to a gene: 5. Germline CDR1 SEHNR, CDR2 FQNEAQ (reference sequence). This CDR3 has 16 residues. This CDR3 is CASSLALGGSSYEQYF. CDR3 nucleotides: TGTGCCAGCAGCTTAGCGCTGGGCGGGAGCTCCTACGAGCAGTACTTC.